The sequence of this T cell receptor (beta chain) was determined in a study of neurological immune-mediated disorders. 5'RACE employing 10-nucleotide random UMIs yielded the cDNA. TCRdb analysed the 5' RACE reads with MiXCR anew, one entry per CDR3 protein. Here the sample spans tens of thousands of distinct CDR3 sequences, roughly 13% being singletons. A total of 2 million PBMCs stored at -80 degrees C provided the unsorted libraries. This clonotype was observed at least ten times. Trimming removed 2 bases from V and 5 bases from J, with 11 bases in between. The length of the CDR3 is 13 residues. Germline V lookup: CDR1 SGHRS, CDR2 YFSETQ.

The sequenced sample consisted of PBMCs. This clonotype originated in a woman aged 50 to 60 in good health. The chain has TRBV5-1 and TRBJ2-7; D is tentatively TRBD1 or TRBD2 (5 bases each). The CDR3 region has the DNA TGCGCCAGCAGCTTCCTAGGGACCAACGAGCAGTACTTC. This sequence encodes CASSFLGTNEQYF.